The present T cell receptor (beta chain) was sequenced within a study of T cells after yellow fever vaccination. General study points: Relatively few clonotypes were ones that appeared in both CD4 and CD8 compartments.

CDR1 is LGHNA and CDR2 is YNFKEQ in the germline V gene. This CDR3 region has 15 residues. Trimming took 0 bases from V and 4 from J; bases not matched to a gene: 2. This clonotype was counted a few times. The antigen is undetermined. TCRdb redid the calling of the 5' RACE reads with MiXCR, one entry per CDR3 protein. The data hold 610,000 or so distinct CDR3 sequences, with 12% observed a single time. This sequence originates from a man in his thirties or forties who received the YFV17D yellow fever vaccine. The V call is TRBV4-2, the J call TRBJ2-7; 11 positions match TRBD2. Sequenced here: PBMCs, sampled on the day of the yellow fever booster vaccination. The CDR3 spells CASSQDWTSGYEQYF. The CDR3 DNA sequence: TGTGCCAGCAGCCAAGATTGGACTAGCGGGTACGAGCAGTACTTC.